This entry describes one TCR beta chain. A few counts support this clone. Its antigen remains undetermined. No base quality values were provided; no much bigger clone lies one nucleotide off. These data originate in a study of blood T cell repertoires in COVID-19 (TCRdb year 2020). With regard to the full study: The collaborator samples originated in the United States, Italy and Spain and spanned the acute and convalescent phases of COVID-19. The repertoires were released in a freely available public database meant as a resource for research on the immune response to SARS-CoV-2. The material from the prospective study consisted of cDNA or gDNA derived from T cells, B-cell-depleted T cells, or PBMCs. Samples were obtained from the ongoing ImmuneRACE study (first 160 participants) and from 1,254 subjects provided by 6 global collaborators. The dataset comprised deeply sampled blood TCRbeta repertoires from subjects exposed to, actively infected with, or recovered from COVID-19. Nearly every sample came with metadata listing a de-identified subject ID, COVID-19 status, age in years and sex. HLA class I and class II types, where available, came from metadata supplied by the sample provider rather than from assay-based typing. Broad study findings and their caveats: The quantity of clinical and demographic metadata differed by source and by participant and was supplied without curation.

The germline V gene yields MDHEN for CDR1 and SYDVKM for CDR2. Spanning cysteine to phenylalanine, the CDR3 consists of 15 amino acids. Of all the DNA, just the CDR3 is kept, 45 bases in frame from base 1. V is cut back by 3 bases and J by 5 bases, with 7 bases in the junction unmatched. Each collaborating institution followed its own protocols to collect whole blood in K2EDTA tubes. For TCRbeta analysis, collaborators shipped samples in one of three forms: frozen whole blood, isolated PBMCs, or DNA extracted from either of those sample types. TCRbeta CDR3 regions were amplified from genomic DNA by means of the immunoSEQ Assay, a bias-controlled multiplex PCR. Turning to the authors' computational methods: Nucleated cell counts per sample were estimated from amplification of reference gene primers within the assay. To quantify the absolute abundance of each unique TCRbeta CDR3 rearrangement, sequence reads were collapsed and filtered. For each sample, productive Simpson clonality was calculated by taking the square root of Simpson's diversity index across productive rearrangements. Sourced from immuneACCESS, this table was stored by TCRdb with only in-frame sequences that have V and J called. A share of the clones is absent; for the studies checked, an unresolved V gene accounts for under half, and the remainder has no known explanation. V and J calls and clone size are copied from that table; D and trimming were computed from the DNA. This sample is represented by about 48,000 clones; 65% to 85% of them were singletons. About 18% of the sample goes to the ten largest clones.

The TCR sequence derives from a human donor with active or convalescent COVID-19. The donor label of this sample is uncertain. Source material: peripheral blood. The rearranged segments are TRBV28 and TRBJ2-3; 8 nucleotides in the junction match TRBD1. This receptor has the CDR3 CASSLLTGVRDTQYF. The base sequence is TGTGCCAGCAGTTTGTTGACAGGGGTGAGAGATACGCAGTATTTT.